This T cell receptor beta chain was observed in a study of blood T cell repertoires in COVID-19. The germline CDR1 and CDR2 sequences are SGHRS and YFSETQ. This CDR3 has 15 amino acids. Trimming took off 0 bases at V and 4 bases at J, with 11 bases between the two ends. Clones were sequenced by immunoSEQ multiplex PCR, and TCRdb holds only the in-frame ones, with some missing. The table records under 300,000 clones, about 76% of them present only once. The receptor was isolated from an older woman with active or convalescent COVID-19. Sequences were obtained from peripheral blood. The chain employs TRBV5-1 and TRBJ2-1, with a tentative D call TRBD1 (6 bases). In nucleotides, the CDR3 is TGCGCCAGCAGCTTGGGGGGGCAGGGATACAATGAGCAGTTCTTC. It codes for CASSLGGQGYNEQFF.